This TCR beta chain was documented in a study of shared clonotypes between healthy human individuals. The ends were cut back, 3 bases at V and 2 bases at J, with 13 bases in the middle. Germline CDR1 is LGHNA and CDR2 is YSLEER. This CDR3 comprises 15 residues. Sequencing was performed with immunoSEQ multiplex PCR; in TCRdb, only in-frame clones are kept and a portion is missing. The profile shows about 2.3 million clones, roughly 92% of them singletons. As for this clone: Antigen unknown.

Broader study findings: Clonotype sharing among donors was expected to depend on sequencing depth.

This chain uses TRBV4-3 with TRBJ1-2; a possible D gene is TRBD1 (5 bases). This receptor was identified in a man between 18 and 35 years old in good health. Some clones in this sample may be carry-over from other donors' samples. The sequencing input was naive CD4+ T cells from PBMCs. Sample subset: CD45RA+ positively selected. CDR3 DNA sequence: TGCGCCAGCAGCCAGGCCTCGACAGAGAACTATGGCTACACCTTC. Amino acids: CASSQASTENYGYTF.